This T cell receptor (beta chain) comes out of a study of cytomegalovirus exposure and HLA in healthy donors. Overall study findings and caveats: Accurate predictions that matched the HLA-A and HLA-B alleles of most subjects were reportedly made from TCR beta sequences.

Regarding this clone: The antigen is undetermined.

The CDR3 spans 16 residues. Looked up from germline, CDR1 is MGHRA and CDR2 is YSYEKL. Unmatched junction bases numbered 11, after V lost 4 bases and J lost 5 bases. The PCR ran on 60 Vbeta and 13 Jbeta primers. The method was immunoSEQ multiplex PCR; TCRdb's version includes in-frame clones alone and lacks a portion of them. This sample has 85,000 to 100,000 clones, with about 79% found just once. V and J are TRBV4-1 and TRBJ2-1, with TRBD1 matching over 7 bases. The TCR sequence derives from a male donor in good health and CMV-seropositive. Sequenced sample: PBMCs. The CDR3 sequence: CASSPVRGPRDNEQFF. In DNA form, the CDR3 reads TGCGCCAGCAGCCCCGTAAGGGGGCCGCGGGACAATGAGCAGTTCTTC.